What follows are 10 T cell receptor beta chains derived from one specimen sequenced in a study of shared clonotypes between healthy human individuals. Method: immunoSEQ multiplex PCR; TCRdb's copy keeps in-frame clones and lacks some. The sample carries over 2 million clones, 85% to 95% recorded once. Input material: naive CD4+ T cells from PBMCs. Indicated subset: CD45RA+ positively selected. These receptors were taken from a man aged 18-30 years in good health. Some clones in this sample may be carry-over from other donors' samples.

The chain links TRBV6-5 to TRBJ2-7; 9 positions match TRBD2. The germline CDR1 and CDR2 sequences are MNHEY and SVGAGI. Trimming took 6 bases from V and 7 from J; bases not matched to a gene: 7. CDR3 length: 13 amino acids. In DNA form, the CDR3 reads TGTGCCAGCAGCCTCGCGGGAGGGACAGAGCAGTACTTC. Translated, it gives CASSLAGGTEQYF.

The chain links TRBV7-7 to TRBJ2-3, with D possibly TRBD2 on 5 matching bases. This CDR3 contains 14 residues. Germline CDR1 SSHAT, CDR2 FNYEAQ (reference sequence). V was trimmed by 0 bases and J by 2 bases, leaving 6 bases between them. CDR3 in DNA: TGTGCCAGCAGCTTAGCGGGAGTCACAGATACGCAGTATTTT. Translation: CASSLAGVTDTQYF.

The rearrangement uses TRBV10-2 and TRBJ2-5; TRBD2 might be the D (6 bases). The CDR3 sequence is 15 residues long. Germline V gene data show CDR1 as WSHSY and CDR2 as SAAADI. Trimming shortened V by 3 bases and J by 2 bases, and 13 bases separated the two germline ends. This CDR3 reads CASSDWREAQETQYF. The DNA of the CDR3 is TGCGCCAGCAGTGACTGGAGGGAGGCACAAGAGACCCAGTACTTC.

A word on this clone: The junction does not match germline at one end; this may be a read error. The chain's CDR3 is CASSQEASISSSHNEQFF. Here the CDR3 DNA reads TGTGCCAGCAGCCAAGAGGCGAGTATCTCGTCCTCCCACAATGAGCAGTTCTTC. V usage is TRBV4-2 and J usage is TRBJ2-1; D is unresolved. CDR3 size: 18 residues. Per the germline V gene, CDR1 is LGHNA and CDR2 is YNFKEQ.

The chain combines TRBV28 with TRBJ2-1; 7 bases agree with TRBD2. This CDR3 has 15 residues. Germline V gene data show CDR1 as MDHEN and CDR2 as SYDVKM. The V and J ends lost 6 bases and 4 bases, in that order; junction bases with no gene match: 9. CDR3 DNA sequence: TGTGCCAGCAGGGGGAGGGCCGTTTCATACAATGAGCAGTTCTTC. Its translation: CASRGRAVSYNEQFF.

The chain uses TRBV7-9 and TRBJ2-7; TRBD2 matches at 12 bases. Germline CDR1 is SEHNR and CDR2 is FQNEAQ (reference sequence). The V segment lost 4 bases and the J segment 3 bases; nucleotides outside the gene matches: 4. CDR3 length: 15 residues. Here the CDR3 reads CASSSRLAGVYEQYF. CDR3 in DNA: TGTGCCAGCAGCTCCAGACTAGCGGGAGTCTACGAGCAGTACTTC.

This chain's CDR3 is CASSLGPGAGTQYF. CDR3 DNA sequence: TGTGCCAGCAGTTTGGGGCCAGGGGCAGGGACGCAGTATTTT. This chain connects TRBV27 to TRBJ2-3; tentative D call: TRBD1 (6 bases). Between the trimmed V and J ends, which lost 3 bases and 9 bases, there was a span of 16 bases. The length of the CDR3 is 14 residues. In germline, CDR1 is MNHEY, CDR2 SMNVEV (reference sequence).

Written as DNA, the CDR3 is TGTGCCAGCAGAACCGGGGCTCTAGCTAACTATGGCTACACCTTC. Its protein product is CASRTGALANYGYTF. J is TRBJ1-2 and V is TRBV27; D is perhaps TRBD1 (5 bases). The CDR3 is 15 amino acids. Germline lookup yields CDR1 MNHEY and CDR2 SMNVEV (reference sequence). Trimming took off 6 bases at V and 0 bases at J, with 14 bases between the two ends.

The chain uses TRBV6-1 and TRBJ2-3; unclear D gene. The CDR3 is 15 residues long. Germline loops: CDR1 MNHNS, CDR2 SASEGT. Between the trimmed V and J ends, which lost 2 bases and 5 bases, there was a span of 14 bases. The CDR3 protein is CASSERPFPGDTQYF. The CDR3 DNA is TGTGCCAGCAGTGAACGGCCCTTCCCTGGAGATACGCAGTATTTT.

The chain is built from TRBV6-5 and TRBJ2-7, with D perhaps being TRBD1 or TRBD2 (6 bases each). Trimming removed 0 bases from V and 1 base from J, with 13 bases in between. The CDR3 sequence is 16 residues long. The germline V gene has CDR1 MNHEY and CDR2 SVGAGI. CDR3 coding DNA: TGTGCCAGCAGTTACTCGAGGTGGGGGGCTTCCTACGAGCAGTACTTC. This sequence encodes CASSYSRWGASYEQYF.